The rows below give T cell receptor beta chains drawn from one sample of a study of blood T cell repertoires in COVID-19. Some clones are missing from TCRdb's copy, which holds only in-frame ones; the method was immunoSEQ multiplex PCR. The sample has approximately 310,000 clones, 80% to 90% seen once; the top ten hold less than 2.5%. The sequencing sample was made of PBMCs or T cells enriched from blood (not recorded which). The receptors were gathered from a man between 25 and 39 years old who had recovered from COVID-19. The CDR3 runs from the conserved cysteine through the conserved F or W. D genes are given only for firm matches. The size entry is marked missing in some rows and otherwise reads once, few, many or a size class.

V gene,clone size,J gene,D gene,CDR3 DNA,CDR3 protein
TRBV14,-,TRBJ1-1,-,TGTGCCAGCAGCCCCGAAGGCAGGGGCACTGAAGCTTTCTTT,CASSPEGRGTEAFF
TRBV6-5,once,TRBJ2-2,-,TGTGCCAGCAGACAGATCATCACCGGGGAGCTGTTTTTT,CASRQIITGELFF
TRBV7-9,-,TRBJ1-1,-,TGTGCCAGCAGCCAAAACATAAACACTGAAGCTTTCTTT,CASSQNINTEAFF
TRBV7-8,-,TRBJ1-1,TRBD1,TGTGCCAGCAGCTTAGGGTCAGGGGGCCTCGAAGCTTTCTTT,CASSLGSGGLEAFF
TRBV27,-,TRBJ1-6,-,TGTGCCAGCAGTTTGGATGCGGGAGGCCGGGTTCACTTT,CASSLDAGGRVHF
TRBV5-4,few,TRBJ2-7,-,TGTGCCAGCAGCTTGGATCTGGGAGTCTACGAGCAGTACTTC,CASSLDLGVYEQYF
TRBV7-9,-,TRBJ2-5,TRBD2,TGTGCCAGCAGCTTAGGGTTAGCGGGGGATCAAGAGACCCAGTACTTC,CASSLGLAGDQETQYF
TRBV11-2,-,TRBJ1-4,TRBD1,TGTGCCAGCAGCCCACCGGGACAGCGCAATGAAAAACTGTTTTTT,CASSPPGQRNEKLFF
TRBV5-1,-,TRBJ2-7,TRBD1,TGCGCCAGCAGCTTTGACAGGGAGTACGAGCAGTACTTC,CASSFDREYEQYF
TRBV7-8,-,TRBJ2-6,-,TGTGCCAGCAGCGGATGGGGGGGCCCTGGGGCCAACGTCCTGACTTTC,CASSGWGGPGANVLTF
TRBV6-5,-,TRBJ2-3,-,TGTGCCAGCAGTTATCGGGTCAGAGGAACAGATACGCAGTATTTT,CASSYRVRGTDTQYF
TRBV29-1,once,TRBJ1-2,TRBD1,TGCAGCGGGGCAGGGGGAAACTATGGCTACACCTTC,CSGAGGNYGYTF
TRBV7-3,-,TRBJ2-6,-,TGTGCCAGCAGCGGAGGGGTCTCTGGGGCCAACGTCCTGACTTTC,CASSGGVSGANVLTF
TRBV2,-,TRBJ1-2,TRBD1,TGTGCCGCTGAGGACAGGGCGGCTGGCTACACCTTC,CAAEDRAAGYTF
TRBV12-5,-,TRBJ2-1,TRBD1,TGTGCTAGTGGACTGACAGGGGGCTCCTACAATGAGCAGTTCTTC,CASGLTGGSYNEQFF
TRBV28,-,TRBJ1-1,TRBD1,TGTGCCAGCAGTTTAGGGGGGACAGGGGAAGGTGGAGCTTTCTTT,CASSLGGTGEGGAFF
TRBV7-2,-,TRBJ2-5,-,TGTGCCAGCAGCTTCTGGGGAGAAGAGACCCAGTACTTC,CASSFWGEETQYF
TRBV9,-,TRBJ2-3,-,TGTGCCAGCTCCCCGGGCTGGGGGCCAGATACGCAGTATTTT,CASSPGWGPDTQYF
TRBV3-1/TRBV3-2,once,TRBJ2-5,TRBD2,TGTGCCAGCAGCCAAGATTGGGCTAGCGGGGGAGAGACCCAGTACTTC,CASSQDWASGGETQYF
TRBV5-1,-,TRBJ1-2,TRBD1,TGCGCCAGCAGCTTGAGGGGACAGGTCATGACTAACTATGGCTACACCTTC,CASSLRGQVMTNYGYTF
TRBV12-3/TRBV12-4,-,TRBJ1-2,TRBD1,TGTGCCAGCAGTGGGGACAGCTCATATGGCTACACCTTC,CASSGDSSYGYTF
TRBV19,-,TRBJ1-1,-,TGTGCCAGTAGTATGAGAGCGGAAATGTCTGAAGCTTTCTTT,CASSMRAEMSEAFF
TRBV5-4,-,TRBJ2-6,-,TGTGCCAGCAGCTACCCGCGGGAAAATATCTTTGGGGCCAACGTCCTGACTTTC,CASSYPRENIFGANVLTF
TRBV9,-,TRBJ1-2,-,TGTGCCAGCAGCGGATCTTCAGGGGTGGCTGGCTACACCTTC,CASSGSSGVAGYTF
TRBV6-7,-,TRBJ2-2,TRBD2,TGTGCCAGCAGTTACTCGGGGACTAGCGGGGGTTCGAACACCGGGGAGCTGTTTTTT,CASSYSGTSGGSNTGELFF
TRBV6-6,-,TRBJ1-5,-,TGTGCCAGCAGCAAAGAGGGTAATGGCAATCAGCCCCAGCATTTT,CASSKEGNGNQPQHF
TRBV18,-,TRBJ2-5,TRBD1,TGTGCCAGCTCACCGCAGGGGGTCCAAGAGACCCAGTACTTC,CASSPQGVQETQYF
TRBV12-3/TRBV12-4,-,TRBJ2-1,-,TGTGCCAGCAGGCCGGGACATAACAATGAGCAGTTCTTC,CASRPGHNNEQFF
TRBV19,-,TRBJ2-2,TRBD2,TGTGCCAGTAATTTAGCGGGGGGAACGAACACCGGGGAGCTGTTTTTT,CASNLAGGTNTGELFF
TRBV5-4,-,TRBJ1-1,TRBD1,TGTGCCAGCAGCTCACAGGGGTCGGAAGCTTTCTTT,CASSSQGSEAFF
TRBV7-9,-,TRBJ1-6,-,TGTGCCAGCAGCTCCACAGGGCAATCACCCCTCCACTTT,CASSSTGQSPLHF
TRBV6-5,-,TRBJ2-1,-,TGTGCCAGCCTTGTCGGGGATGAGCAGTTCTTC,CASLVGDEQFF
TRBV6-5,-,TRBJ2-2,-,TGTGCCAGCACCGCGGTATACGACACCGGGGAGCTGTTTTTT,CASTAVYDTGELFF
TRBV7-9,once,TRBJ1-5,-,TGTGCCAGCAGCTCCCCAGGAGGTAATCAGCCCCAGCATTTT,CASSSPGGNQPQHF
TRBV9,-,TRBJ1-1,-,TGTGCCAGCAGCGTAGGAAGTGCTGCGGGGGGCACTGAAGCTTTCTTT,CASSVGSAAGGTEAFF
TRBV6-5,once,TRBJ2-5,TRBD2,TGTGCCAGCCAGGCGGGAGCGGGGGGGCTGGGGACCCAGTACTTC,CASQAGAGGLGTQYF
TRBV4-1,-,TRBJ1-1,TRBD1,TGCGCCAGCAGCCAATCGGGACAGGGAACGAACACTGAAGCTTTCTTT,CASSQSGQGTNTEAFF
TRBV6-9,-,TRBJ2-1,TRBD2,TGTGCCAGCAGTTTCCCGGGACTAGGGGACAATGAGCAGTTCTTC,CASSFPGLGDNEQFF
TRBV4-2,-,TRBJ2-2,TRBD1,TGTGCCAGCAGCCAAGAGGGACAGGGGGCTTCGAACACCGGGGAGCTGTTTTTT,CASSQEGQGASNTGELFF
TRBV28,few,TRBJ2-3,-,TGTGCCAGCAGTCTGAGCACAGATACGCAGTATTTT,CASSLSTDTQYF
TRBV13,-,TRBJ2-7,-,TGTGCCACTCGCCGGGGAGCCTACGAGCAGTACTTC,CATRRGAYEQYF
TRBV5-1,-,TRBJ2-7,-,TGCGCCAGCAGCTTGAATCCAGGGCCCTACGAGCAGTACTTC,CASSLNPGPYEQYF
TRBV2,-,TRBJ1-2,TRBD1,TGTGCCAGCAGTGTGACAGGGTCCTCATATGGCTACACCTTC,CASSVTGSSYGYTF
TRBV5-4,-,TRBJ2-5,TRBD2,TGTGCCAGCAGCCCCTGGACTAGCCAAGAGACCCAGTACTTC,CASSPWTSQETQYF
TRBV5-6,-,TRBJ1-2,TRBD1,TGTGCCAGCAGCTTTGACAGGGGTATGGCCTATGGCTACACCTTC,CASSFDRGMAYGYTF
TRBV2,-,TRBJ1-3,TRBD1,TGTGCCAGCAGTGAAGAGCTCTCTCAGGGGGACACCATATATTTT,CASSEELSQGDTIYF
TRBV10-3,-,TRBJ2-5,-,TGTGCCATCAGCCCCGATCCTCAGGGTGAGACCCAGTACTTC,CAISPDPQGETQYF
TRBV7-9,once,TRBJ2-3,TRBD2,TGTGCCAGCGGTTGGGGGGGTGCAACCGATACGCAGTATTTT,CASGWGGATDTQYF
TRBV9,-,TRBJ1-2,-,TGTGCCAGCAGCGCTACAGGTCATCGAGGCTACACCTTC,CASSATGHRGYTF
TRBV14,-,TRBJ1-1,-,TGTGCCAGCAGCCCCCAGCCCAACAGTGAAGCTTTCTTT,CASSPQPNSEAFF
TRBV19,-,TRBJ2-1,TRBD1,TGTGCCAGTAGTATCACAGGACAGGTCTTAAGGGATGAGCAGTTCTTC,CASSITGQVLRDEQFF
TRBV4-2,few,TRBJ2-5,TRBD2,TGTGCCAGCAGCCATATTGGGACTAGCGGGGGAACAGAGACCCAGTACTTC,CASSHIGTSGGTETQYF
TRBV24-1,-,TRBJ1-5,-,TGTGCCACCAGTGATTTGAAAACGGATCAGCCCCAGCATTTT,CATSDLKTDQPQHF
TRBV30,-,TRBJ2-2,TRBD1,TGTGCCTGGCGCCCGTGGACAGGAGAGAACACCGGGGAGCTGTTTTTT,CAWRPWTGENTGELFF
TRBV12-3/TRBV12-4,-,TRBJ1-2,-,TGTGCCAGCAGGGGGGGGTATGGCTACACCTTC,CASRGGYGYTF
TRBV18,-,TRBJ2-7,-,TGTGCCAGCTCACATGCAGGTAACGCCTTTACGGAGCAGTACTTC,CASSHAGNAFTEQYF
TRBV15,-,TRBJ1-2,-,TGTGCCACCAGCAGAGCCGCAGTAGCCGCCGATGGCTACACCTTC,CATSRAAVAADGYTF
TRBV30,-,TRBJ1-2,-,TGTGCCTGGAGTCGGGGGGACTATGGCTACACCTTC,CAWSRGDYGYTF
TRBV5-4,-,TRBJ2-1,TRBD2,TGTGCCAGCAGCCCACTAGCGGGGGTCGGCAATGAGCAGTTCTTC,CASSPLAGVGNEQFF